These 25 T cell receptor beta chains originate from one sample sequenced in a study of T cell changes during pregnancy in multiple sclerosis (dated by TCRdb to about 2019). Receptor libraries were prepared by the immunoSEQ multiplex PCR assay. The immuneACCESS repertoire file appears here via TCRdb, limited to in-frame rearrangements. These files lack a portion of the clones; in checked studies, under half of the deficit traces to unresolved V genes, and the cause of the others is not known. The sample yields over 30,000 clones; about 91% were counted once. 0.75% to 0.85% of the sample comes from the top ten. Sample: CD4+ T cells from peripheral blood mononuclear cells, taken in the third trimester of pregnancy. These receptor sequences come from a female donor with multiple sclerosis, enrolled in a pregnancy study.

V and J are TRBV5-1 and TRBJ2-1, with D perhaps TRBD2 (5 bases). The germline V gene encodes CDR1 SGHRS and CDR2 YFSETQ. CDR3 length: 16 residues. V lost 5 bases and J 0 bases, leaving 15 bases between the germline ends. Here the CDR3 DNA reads TGCGCCAGCAGTAATTCCCCTAGCTCCTCCTACAATGAGCAGTTCTTC. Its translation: CASSNSPSSSYNEQFF.

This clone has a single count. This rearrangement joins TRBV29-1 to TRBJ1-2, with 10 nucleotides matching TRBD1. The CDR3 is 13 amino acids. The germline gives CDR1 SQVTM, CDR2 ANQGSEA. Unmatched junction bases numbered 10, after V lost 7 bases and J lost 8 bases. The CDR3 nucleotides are TGCAGCGGGATGGGACAGGGGCAACGGGGCTACACCTTC. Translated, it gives CSGMGQGQRGYTF.

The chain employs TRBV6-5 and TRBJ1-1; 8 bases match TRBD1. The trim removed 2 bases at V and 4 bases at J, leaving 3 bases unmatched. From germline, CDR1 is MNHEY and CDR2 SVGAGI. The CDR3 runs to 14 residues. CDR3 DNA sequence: TGTGCCAGCAGTTACGGCAGGGGGCCCACTGAAGCTTTCTTT. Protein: CASSYGRGPTEAFF.

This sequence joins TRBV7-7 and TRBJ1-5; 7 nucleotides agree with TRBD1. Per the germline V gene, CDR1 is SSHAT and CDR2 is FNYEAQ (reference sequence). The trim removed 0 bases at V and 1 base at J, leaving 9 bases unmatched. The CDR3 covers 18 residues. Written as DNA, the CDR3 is TGTGCCAGCAGCTTAGCGCTGTCGGTACAGGGGAGCAATCAGCCCCAGCATTTT. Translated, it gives CASSLALSVQGSNQPQHF.

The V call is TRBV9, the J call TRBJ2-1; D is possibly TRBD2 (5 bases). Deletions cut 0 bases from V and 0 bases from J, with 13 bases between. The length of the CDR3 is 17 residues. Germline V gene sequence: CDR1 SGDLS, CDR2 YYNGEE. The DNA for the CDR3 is TGTGCCAGCAGCGTAGAAAGCGGATCAAGCTCCTACAATGAGCAGTTCTTC. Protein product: CASSVESGSSSYNEQFF.

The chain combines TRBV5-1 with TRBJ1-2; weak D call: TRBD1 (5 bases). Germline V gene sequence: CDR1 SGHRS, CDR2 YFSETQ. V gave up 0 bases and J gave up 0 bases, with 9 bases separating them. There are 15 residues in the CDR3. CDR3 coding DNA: TGCGCCAGCAGCTTGGGGCAAGGGGCTAACTATGGCTACACCTTC. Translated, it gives CASSLGQGANYGYTF.

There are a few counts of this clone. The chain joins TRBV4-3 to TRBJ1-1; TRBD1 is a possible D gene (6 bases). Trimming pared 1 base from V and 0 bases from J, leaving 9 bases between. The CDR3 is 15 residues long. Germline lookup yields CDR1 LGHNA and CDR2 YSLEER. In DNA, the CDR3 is TGCGCCAGCAGCCAAGCCACAGGGATGAACACTGAAGCTTTCTTT. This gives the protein CASSQATGMNTEAFF.

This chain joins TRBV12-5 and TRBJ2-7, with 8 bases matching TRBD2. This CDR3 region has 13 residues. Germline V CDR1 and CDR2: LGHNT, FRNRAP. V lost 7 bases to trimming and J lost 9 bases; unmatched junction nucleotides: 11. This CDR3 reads CASATGGGWGQYF. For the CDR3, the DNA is TGTGCTAGTGCCACGGGGGGGGGTTGGGGGCAGTACTTC. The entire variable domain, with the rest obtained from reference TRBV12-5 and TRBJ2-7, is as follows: DARVTQTPRHKVTEMGQEVTMRCQPILGHNTVFWYRQTMMQGLELLAYFRNRAPLDDSGMPKDRFSAEMPDATLATLKIQPSEPRDSAVYFCASATGGGWGQYFGPGTRLTVT.

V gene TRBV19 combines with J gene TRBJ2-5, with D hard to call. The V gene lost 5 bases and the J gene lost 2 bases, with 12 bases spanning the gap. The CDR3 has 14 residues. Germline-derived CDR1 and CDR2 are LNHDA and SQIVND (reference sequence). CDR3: CASSLSGHQETQYF. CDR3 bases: TGTGCCAGTAGTCTATCAGGCCATCAAGAGACCCAGTACTTC. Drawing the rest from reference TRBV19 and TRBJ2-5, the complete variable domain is DGGITQSPKYLFRKEGQNVTLSCEQNLNHDAMYWYRQDPGQGLRLIYYSQIVNDFQKGDIAEGYSVSREKKESFPLTVTSAQKNPTAFYLCASSLSGHQETQYFGPGTRLLVL.

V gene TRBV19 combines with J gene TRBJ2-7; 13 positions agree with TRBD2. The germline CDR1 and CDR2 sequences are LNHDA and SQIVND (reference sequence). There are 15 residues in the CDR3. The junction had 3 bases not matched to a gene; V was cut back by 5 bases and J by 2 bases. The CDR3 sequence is CASSPGLAGAYEQYF. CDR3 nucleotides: TGTGCCAGTAGTCCCGGACTAGCGGGAGCCTACGAGCAGTACTTC.

The CDR3 sequence: CAITRREGTDTQYF. The CDR3 DNA sequence: TGTGCCATCACCCGCCGGGAGGGAACAGATACGCAGTATTTT. This chain uses TRBV10-3 with TRBJ2-3; 8 bases line up with TRBD2. The ends lost 7 bases at V and 3 bases at J; junction bases unmatched: 6. Germline V gene lookup returns CDR1 ENHRY and CDR2 SYGVKD. The CDR3 contains 14 residues.

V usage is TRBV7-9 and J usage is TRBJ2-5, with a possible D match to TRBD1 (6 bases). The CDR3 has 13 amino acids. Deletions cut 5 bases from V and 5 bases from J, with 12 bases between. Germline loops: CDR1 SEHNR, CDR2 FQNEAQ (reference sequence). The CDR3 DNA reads TGTGCCAGCAGCCCAGGGGAAGGGGAGACCCAGTACTTC. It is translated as CASSPGEGETQYF.

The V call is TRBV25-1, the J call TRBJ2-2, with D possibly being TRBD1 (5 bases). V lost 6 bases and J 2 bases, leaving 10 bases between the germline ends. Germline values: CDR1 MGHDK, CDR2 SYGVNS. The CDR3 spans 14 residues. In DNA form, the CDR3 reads TGTGCCAGCAGATCACAGGTTAACACCGGGGAGCTGTTTTTT. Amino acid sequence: CASRSQVNTGELFF.

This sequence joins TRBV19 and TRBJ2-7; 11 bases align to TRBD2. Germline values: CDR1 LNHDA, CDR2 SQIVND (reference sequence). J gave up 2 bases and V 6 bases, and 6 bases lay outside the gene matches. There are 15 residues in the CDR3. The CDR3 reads CASSPRLAGTYEQYF. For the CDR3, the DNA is TGTGCCAGTAGCCCAAGACTAGCGGGGACCTACGAGCAGTACTTC.

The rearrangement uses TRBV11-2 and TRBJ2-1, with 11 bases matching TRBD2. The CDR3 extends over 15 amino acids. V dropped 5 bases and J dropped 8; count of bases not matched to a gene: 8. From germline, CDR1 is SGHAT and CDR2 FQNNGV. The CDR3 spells CASSPGTSGVDEQFF. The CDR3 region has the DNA TGTGCCAGCAGCCCCGGGACTAGCGGTGTGGATGAGCAGTTCTTC.

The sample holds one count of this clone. CDR3 residues: CAIALTSGRENIQYF. CDR3 DNA sequence: TGTGCCATCGCCCTGACTAGCGGGAGGGAAAACATTCAGTACTTC. The chain couples TRBV10-3 to TRBJ2-4, with 14 bases identical to TRBD2. The V gene's germline CDR1 is ENHRY and CDR2 SYGVKD. V lost 8 bases, J lost 5 bases, and 5 bases stayed unmatched. CDR3 length equals 15 residues.

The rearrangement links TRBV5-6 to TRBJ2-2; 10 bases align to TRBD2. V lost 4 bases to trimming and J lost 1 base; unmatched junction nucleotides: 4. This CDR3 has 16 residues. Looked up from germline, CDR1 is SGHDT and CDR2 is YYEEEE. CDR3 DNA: TGTGCCAGCAGCCCCGGACTAGCGGTGAACACCGGGGAGCTGTTTTTT. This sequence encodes CASSPGLAVNTGELFF.

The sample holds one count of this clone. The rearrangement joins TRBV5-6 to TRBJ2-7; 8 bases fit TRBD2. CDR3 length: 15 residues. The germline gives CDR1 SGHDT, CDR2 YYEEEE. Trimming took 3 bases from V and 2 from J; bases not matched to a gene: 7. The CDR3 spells CASSWGGAGAYEQYF. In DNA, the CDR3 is TGTGCCAGCAGCTGGGGGGGAGCGGGAGCCTACGAGCAGTACTTC.

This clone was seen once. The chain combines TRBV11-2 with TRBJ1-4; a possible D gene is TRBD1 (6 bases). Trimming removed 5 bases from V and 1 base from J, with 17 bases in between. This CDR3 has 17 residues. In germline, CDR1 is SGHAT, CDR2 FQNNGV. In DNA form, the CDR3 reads TGTGCCAGCAGCCCTAATACAGGGCCGGGAACTAATGAAAAACTGTTTTTT. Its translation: CASSPNTGPGTNEKLFF.

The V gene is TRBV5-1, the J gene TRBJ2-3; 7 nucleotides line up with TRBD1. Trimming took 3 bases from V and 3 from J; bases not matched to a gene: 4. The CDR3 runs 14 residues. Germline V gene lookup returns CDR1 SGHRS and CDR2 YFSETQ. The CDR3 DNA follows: TGCGCCAGCAGCTCCAGGGGGACAACAGATACGCAGTATTTT. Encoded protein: CASSSRGTTDTQYF. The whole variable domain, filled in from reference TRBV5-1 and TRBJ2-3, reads KAGVTQTPRYLIKTRGQQVTLSCSPISGHRSVSWYQQTPGQGLQFLFEYFSETQRNKGNFPGRFSGRQFSNSRSEMNVSTLELGDSALYLCASSSRGTTDTQYFGPGTRLTVL.

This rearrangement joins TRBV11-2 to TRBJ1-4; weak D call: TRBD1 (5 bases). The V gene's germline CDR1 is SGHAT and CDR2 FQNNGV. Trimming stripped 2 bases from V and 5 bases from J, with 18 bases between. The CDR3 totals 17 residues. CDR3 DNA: TGTGCCAGCAGCTTACGCCCCCGCGGACAAATCAATGAAAAACTGTTTTTT. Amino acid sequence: CASSLRPRGQINEKLFF.

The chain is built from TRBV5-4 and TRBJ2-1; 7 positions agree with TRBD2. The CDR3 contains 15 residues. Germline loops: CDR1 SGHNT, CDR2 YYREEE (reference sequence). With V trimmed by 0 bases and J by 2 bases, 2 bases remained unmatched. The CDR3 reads CASSLGTSAYNEQFF. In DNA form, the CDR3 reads TGTGCCAGCAGCTTGGGTACTAGCGCCTACAATGAGCAGTTCTTC.

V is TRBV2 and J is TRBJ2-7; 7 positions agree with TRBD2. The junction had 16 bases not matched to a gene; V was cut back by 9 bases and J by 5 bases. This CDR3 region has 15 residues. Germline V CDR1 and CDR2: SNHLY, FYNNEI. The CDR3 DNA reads TGTGCCAGTAGGGAGGGGCAACTAGTATTCAACGAGCAGTACTTC. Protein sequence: CASREGQLVFNEQYF.

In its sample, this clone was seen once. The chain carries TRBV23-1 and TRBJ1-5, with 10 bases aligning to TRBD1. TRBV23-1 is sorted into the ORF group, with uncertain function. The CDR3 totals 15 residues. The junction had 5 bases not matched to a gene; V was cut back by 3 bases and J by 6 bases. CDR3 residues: CASSQADRGSQPQHF. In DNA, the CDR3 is TGCGCCAGCAGTCAGGCGGACAGGGGGAGTCAGCCCCAGCATTTT.

The CDR3 sequence: CASSLTGNQPQHF. CDR3 DNA sequence: TGTGCCAGCAGCCTGACAGGGAATCAGCCCCAGCATTTT. The chain carries TRBV5-8 and TRBJ1-5, with 7 bases that match TRBD1. The ends lost 4 bases at V and 4 bases at J; junction bases unmatched: 2. The CDR3 sequence is 13 residues long. The germline gives CDR1 SGHTS, CDR2 YDEGEE.